The clone carrying this T cell receptor (beta chain) has a handful of counts. Its antigen remains unknown. The CDR3 contains 13 residues. V lost 4 bases and J lost 5, with 12 bases in between. The germline CDR1 and CDR2 sequences are SEHNR and FQNEAQ (reference sequence). This entry belongs to a study of cytomegalovirus exposure and HLA in healthy donors. For the study at large: Earlier results showed roughly 120 million unique TCR beta sequences derived from approximately 170 million T cells. Unique TCRs numbering some 77 million, obtained from HLA-typed donors, made up an early data release. Study outcomes and limitations: With later analysis, a missense DCLRE1C variant became linked to TCR beta V- and J-gene trimming.

The primer mix had 60 Vbeta and 13 Jbeta primers. Profiled with immunoSEQ multiplex PCR; TCRdb holds only in-frame clones, not every one. The table has 88,000 or so clones, around 60% seen once. The chain has TRBV7-9 and TRBJ2-7; no reliable D call. The receptor's source is a male donor in good health and CMV-seropositive. The sequenced sample consisted of PBMCs. This CDR3 is CASSSPMANEQYF. The CDR3 DNA follows: TGTGCCAGCAGCTCACCCATGGCCAACGAGCAGTACTTC.